The 27 T cell receptor beta chains below come from one sample, sequenced in a study of OX40 agonist ivuxolimab in advanced cancers. The data were produced by immunoSEQ multiplex PCR, yet TCRdb's version contains in-frame clones alone and is incomplete. Among roughly 20,000 clones, roughly 70% were seen once, and the ten largest hold 20% to 30%. The specimen comprised CD4+ or CD8+ T cells sorted from blood, sampled in a trial of the OX40 agonist ivuxolimab. These receptors were obtained from an adult with an advanced solid tumor such as melanoma, head and neck, liver or kidney cancer.

This clone came up a few times. The chain joins TRBV7-9 to TRBJ1-3; D uncertain. The CDR3 is 15 amino acids. The germline V and J ends were trimmed by 4 bases and 0 bases, with 10 bases remaining between them. Germline lookup yields CDR1 SEHNR and CDR2 FQNEAQ (reference sequence). The CDR3: CASSSPRDSGNTIYF. CDR3 in DNA: TGTGCCAGCAGCTCCCCACGGGACTCTGGAAACACCATATATTTT.

This chain links TRBV27 with TRBJ2-7, with unresolved D. Trimming stripped 5 bases from V and 2 bases from J, with 16 bases between. CDR3 length: 15 residues. Germline CDR1 is MNHEY and CDR2 is SMNVEV (reference sequence). DNA for the CDR3: TGTGCCAGCAGTCTCCAGGCCCACACCGCCTACGAGCAGTACTTC. Residues: CASSLQAHTAYEQYF.

The chain combines TRBV7-6 with TRBJ1-1; D is unresolved. V was pared by 2 bases and J by 1 base, with 11 bases between. The length of the CDR3 is 15 residues. Looked up from germline, CDR1 is SGHVS and CDR2 is FNYEAQ. CDR3 sequence: CASSLRGGPNTEAFF. CDR3 nucleotide sequence: TGTGCCAGCAGCTTAAGAGGAGGCCCGAACACTGAAGCTTTCTTT.

The sample holds a few counts of this clone. The chain joins TRBV6-5 to TRBJ2-3; no clear D gene. CDR1 and CDR2 (germline): MNHEY, SVGAGI. The CDR3 spans 15 residues. The ends were cut back, 5 bases at V and 0 bases at J, with 12 bases in the middle. CDR3 coding DNA: TGTGCCAGCAGTCAGAGGTACCCTAGCACAGATACGCAGTATTTT. It yields the protein CASSQRYPSTDTQYF.

This chain uses TRBV7-2 with TRBJ2-7, with 7 bases aligning to TRBD1. The V gene's germline CDR1 is SGHTA and CDR2 FQGNSA. V trimming: 2 bases; J trimming: 5 bases; junction bases outside the gene matches: 6. The CDR3 is made up of 14 amino acids. The CDR3 DNA is TGTGCCAGCAGCTTAAGGGGACAGCAGGACGAGCAGTACTTC. Translating gives CASSLRGQQDEQYF.

J is TRBJ2-1 and V is TRBV7-9; 8 positions match TRBD2. Germline V CDR1 and CDR2: SEHNR, FQNEAQ (reference sequence). Trimming cost V 2 bases and J 8 bases; bases outside gene matches: 5. The CDR3 consists of 14 residues. The CDR3, as DNA: TGTGCCAGCAGCTTAATCGGGAGGGAGGATGAGCAGTTCTTC. The encoded protein is CASSLIGREDEQFF.

This chain links TRBV7-8 with TRBJ1-2, with 8 bases that match TRBD1. The CDR3 consists of 13 residues. With V trimmed by 6 bases and J by 8 bases, 8 bases remained unmatched. CDR1 and CDR2 (germline): SGHVS, FQNEAQ. The CDR3 region is CASRMDRDTGYTF. The CDR3, as DNA: TGTGCCAGCAGAATGGACAGGGATACAGGCTACACCTTC.

This clone came up once. This sequence joins TRBV7-8 and TRBJ1-2, with D possibly TRBD1 on 6 matching bases. Germline lookup yields CDR1 SGHVS and CDR2 FQNEAQ. The CDR3 has 14 amino acids. V lost 6 bases and J lost 4, with 15 bases in between. In nucleotides, the CDR3 is TGTGCCAGCAGTGGTCAGGGGCCCTTCTATGGCTACACCTTC. This translates into CASSGQGPFYGYTF.

This clone was counted a single time. V is TRBV11-2 and J is TRBJ2-2, with 8 bases fitting TRBD1. V shed 5 bases and J 6 bases; nucleotides not matched to a gene: 11. The CDR3 runs to 16 residues. Germline V gene lookup returns CDR1 SGHAT and CDR2 FQNNGV. The CDR3 DNA reads as TGTGCCAGCAGCGCTCGACAGGGGATGGTATCCGGGGAGCTGTTTTTT. Protein sequence: CASSARQGMVSGELFF. Together with reference TRBV11-2 and TRBJ2-2, the CDR3 gives the full variable domain: EAGVAQSPRYKIIEKRQSVAFWCNPISGHATLYWYQQILGQGPKLLIQFQNNGVVDDSQLPKDRFSAERLKGVDSTLKIQPAKLEDSAVYLCASSARQGMVSGELFFGEGSRLTVL.

This chain joins TRBV7-9 and TRBJ2-1; possibly TRBD1 for D (6 bases). The CDR3 totals 12 residues. V lost 7 bases and J lost 6, with 10 bases in between. Looked up from germline, CDR1 is SEHNR and CDR2 is FQNEAQ (reference sequence). The CDR3 loop reads CASTWGRNEQFF. CDR3 nucleotides: TGTGCCAGCACCTGGGGGCGCAATGAGCAGTTCTTC.

This sequence joins TRBV5-1 and TRBJ2-7, with 10 bases matching TRBD2. Losses at the gene ends were 3 bases for V and 6 bases for J; bases not matched to a gene: 3. CDR3 length: 13 amino acids. CDR1 is SGHRS and CDR2 is YFSETQ in the germline V gene. In nucleotides, the CDR3 is TGCGCCAGCAGCTGGGGGACTAGCGCCGAGCAGTACTTC. Its translation: CASSWGTSAEQYF.

This sequence joins TRBV7-8 and TRBJ2-2, with D possibly matching TRBD1 (6 bases). Germline V lookup: CDR1 SGHVS, CDR2 FQNEAQ. The CDR3 sequence is 18 residues long. V lost 4 bases, J lost 0 bases, and 18 bases lay in between. This CDR3 is CASSSEISGDTNTGELFF. CDR3 nucleotides: TGTGCCAGCAGCTCCGAAATATCAGGGGACACGAACACCGGGGAGCTGTTTTTT.

This clone has a single count. The CDR3 sequence is CASSLMGSYEQYF. The CDR3 DNA reads as TGTGCCAGCAGCTTAATGGGCAGCTACGAGCAGTACTTC. The chain uses TRBV7-8 and TRBJ2-7; D is undetermined. Germline loops: CDR1 SGHVS, CDR2 FQNEAQ. The CDR3 contains 13 residues. Deletions cut 2 bases from V and 3 bases from J, with 8 bases between. Combining the CDR3 with reference TRBV7-8 and TRBJ2-7 gives the whole variable domain GAGVSQSPRYKVAKRGQDVALRCDPISGHVSLFWYQQALGQGPEFLTYFQNEAQLDKSGLPSDRFFAERPEGSVSTLKIQRTQQEDSAVYLCASSLMGSYEQYFGPGTRLTVT.

The chain couples TRBV7-9 to TRBJ2-7; 8 bases agree with TRBD1. Germline V lookup: CDR1 SEHNR, CDR2 FQNEAQ (reference sequence). The CDR3 is 15 amino acids. The junction had 9 bases not matched to a gene; V was cut back by 5 bases and J by 3 bases. The DNA of the CDR3 is TGTGCCAGCAGCCTGTCGGGACAGGTAAACTACGAGCAGTACTTC. Residues: CASSLSGQVNYEQYF.

This clone is deemed medium-sized. V gene TRBV6-1 combines with J gene TRBJ2-1; 7 positions agree with TRBD2. CDR1 MNHNS and CDR2 SASEGT come from the germline V gene. CDR3 length: 17 amino acids. The junction had 10 bases not matched to a gene; V was cut back by 3 bases and J by 2 bases. This chain's CDR3 is CASSDPISGTTYNEQFF. The CDR3 DNA is TGTGCCAGCAGTGATCCTATAAGCGGGACCACCTACAATGAGCAGTTCTTC.

V is TRBV7-2 and J is TRBJ2-2; no reliable D call. With 4 bases removed from V and 1 base from J, the gap between germline ends came to 7 bases. Germline CDR1 SGHTA, CDR2 FQGNSA. The CDR3 is 14 residues long. CDR3 amino acids: CASSSSWNTGELFF. The CDR3 DNA follows: TGTGCCAGCAGCTCTAGTTGGAACACCGGGGAGCTGTTTTTT.

By sample share, this clone is medium-sized (0.01 to 0.1%). This rearrangement joins TRBV28 to TRBJ2-3; no clear D gene. The V end lost 2 bases, the J end lost 4 bases, and 7 bases lay between the germline ends. From germline, CDR1 is MDHEN and CDR2 SYDVKM. The CDR3 runs to 13 residues. The CDR3 protein is CASSLLESDTQYF. The CDR3 DNA is TGTGCCAGCAGTTTACTAGAGTCAGATACGCAGTATTTT.

The CDR3 reads CASSVGQGGQEQYF. For the CDR3, the DNA is TGTGCCAGCAGCGTAGGACAGGGCGGCCAGGAGCAGTACTTC. The chain uses TRBV9 and TRBJ2-7; 7 nucleotides align to TRBD1. The germline V gene encodes CDR1 SGDLS and CDR2 YYNGEE. CDR3 size: 14 residues. Unmatched junction bases numbered 7, after V lost 0 bases and J lost 7 bases.

V is TRBV28 and J is TRBJ1-1; D unresolved. The length of the CDR3 is 13 residues. V lost 4 bases and J lost 4, with 10 bases in between. CDR1 and CDR2 from the germline V gene are MDHEN and SYDVKM. CDR3 in DNA: TGTGCCAGCAGTTATAAGGGTTTCACTGAAGCTTTCTTT. It yields the protein CASSYKGFTEAFF.

J is TRBJ2-7 and V is TRBV7-9; a possible D gene is TRBD1 (6 bases). Germline V gives CDR1 SEHNR, CDR2 FQNEAQ (reference sequence). This CDR3 is 14 amino acids long. V lost 2 bases, J lost 5 bases, and 13 bases lay in between. CDR3 bases: TGTGCCAGCAGCTTAAATCCAGGGGTGAACGAGCAGTACTTC. Protein product: CASSLNPGVNEQYF. Full variable domain (remainder filled in from reference TRBV7-9 and TRBJ2-7): DTGVSQNPRHKITKRGQNVTFRCDPISEHNRLYWYRQTLGQGPEFLTYFQNEAQLEKSRLLSDRFSAERPKGSFSTLEIQRTEQGDSAMYLCASSLNPGVNEQYFGPGTRLTVT.

This chain links TRBV27 with TRBJ2-1; perhaps TRBD2 as D (6 bases). Germline V gives CDR1 MNHEY, CDR2 SMNVEV (reference sequence). V was shortened by 5 bases and J by 9 bases, with 8 bases between the two germline ends. The CDR3 runs to 11 residues. The DNA of the CDR3 is TGTGCCAGCAGTCATAGCGGTGAGCAGTTCTTC. It yields the protein CASSHSGEQFF.

This clone came up a few times. The chain is built from TRBV4-1 and TRBJ2-7; 7 bases are shared with TRBD2. The CDR3 length is 16 residues. J lost 1 base, V lost 0 bases, and 6 bases had no gene match. CDR1 is MGHRA, CDR2 YSYEKL, per germline. The CDR3 loop reads CASSQDAASGSYEQYF. CDR3 bases: TGCGCCAGCAGCCAAGATGCGGCTAGCGGATCCTACGAGCAGTACTTC.

The CDR3 nucleotides are TGTGCCAGCCAATCCCGGGGTCCCTACGAGCAGTACTTC. It specifies CASQSRGPYEQYF. This sequence joins TRBV28 and TRBJ2-7, with D possibly TRBD2 on 5 matching bases. Germline-derived CDR1 and CDR2 are MDHEN and SYDVKM. V lost 8 bases to trimming and J lost 2 bases, with 13 bases between them. The CDR3 totals 13 residues.

This clone is medium-sized in the sample. The chain couples TRBV4-1 to TRBJ1-5; 7 nucleotides match TRBD1. This CDR3 spans 16 amino acids. V lost 1 base and J lost 3; bases outside the gene matches: 6. The V gene's germline CDR1 is MGHRA and CDR2 YSYEKL. The CDR3 protein is CASSQATGVANQPQHF. CDR3 in DNA: TGCGCCAGCAGCCAAGCAACAGGGGTGGCCAATCAGCCCCAGCATTTT.

The chain combines TRBV11-2 with TRBJ2-5; D remains ambiguous. The DNA end is a closer match to TRBJ2-7, so the J assignment may be wrong. The CDR3 spans 13 residues. CDR1 is SGHAT and CDR2 is FQNNGV in the germline V gene. CDR3 DNA: TGTGCCAGCAGCCACACGGAAGGCTACGAGCAGTACTTC. Its protein product is CASSHTEGYEQYF.

The chain couples TRBV10-3 to TRBJ1-2; D is unclear. Germline lookup yields CDR1 ENHRY and CDR2 SYGVKD. The CDR3 runs 12 residues. The V and J ends lost 0 bases and 8 bases respectively, with 7 bases between them. The chain's CDR3 is CAISESNAGYTF. The CDR3 DNA reads TGTGCCATCAGTGAGTCAAATGCCGGCTACACCTTC.

The CDR3 protein is CATRTESIMSSYNSPLHF. The CDR3 coding sequence is TGTGCCACCCGGACAGAATCCATTATGAGCTCCTATAATTCACCCCTCCACTTT. The chain combines TRBV28 with TRBJ1-6; tentatively, D is TRBD1 (6 bases). The V end lost 10 bases, the J end lost 0 bases, and 22 bases lay between the germline ends. The CDR3 spans 18 residues. Germline CDR1 reads MDHEN; CDR2 reads SYDVKM.